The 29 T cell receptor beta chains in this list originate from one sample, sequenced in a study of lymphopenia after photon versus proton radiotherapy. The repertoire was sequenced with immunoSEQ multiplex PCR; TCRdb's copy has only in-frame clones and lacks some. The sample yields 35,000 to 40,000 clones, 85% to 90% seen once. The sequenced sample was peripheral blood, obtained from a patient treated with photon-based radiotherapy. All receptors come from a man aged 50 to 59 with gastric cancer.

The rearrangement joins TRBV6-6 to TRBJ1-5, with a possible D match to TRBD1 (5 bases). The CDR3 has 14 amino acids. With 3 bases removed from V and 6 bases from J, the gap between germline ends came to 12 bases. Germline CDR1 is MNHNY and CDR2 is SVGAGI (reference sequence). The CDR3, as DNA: TGTGCCAGCAGTTATACCCTAGACAGTCAGCCCCAGCATTTT. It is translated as CASSYTLDSQPQHF.

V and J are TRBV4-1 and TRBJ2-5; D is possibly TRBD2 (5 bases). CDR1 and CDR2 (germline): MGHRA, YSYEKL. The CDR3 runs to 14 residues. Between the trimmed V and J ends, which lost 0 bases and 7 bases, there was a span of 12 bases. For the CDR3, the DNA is TGCGCCAGCAGCCAAGAGATGGACTGGCGGACCCAGTACTTC. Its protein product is CASSQEMDWRTQYF.

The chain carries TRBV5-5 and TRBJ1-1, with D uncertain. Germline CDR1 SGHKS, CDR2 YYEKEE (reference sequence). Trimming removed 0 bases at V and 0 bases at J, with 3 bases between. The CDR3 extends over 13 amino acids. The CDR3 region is CASSLDVNTEAFF. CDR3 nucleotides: TGTGCCAGCAGCTTGGACGTGAACACTGAAGCTTTCTTT.

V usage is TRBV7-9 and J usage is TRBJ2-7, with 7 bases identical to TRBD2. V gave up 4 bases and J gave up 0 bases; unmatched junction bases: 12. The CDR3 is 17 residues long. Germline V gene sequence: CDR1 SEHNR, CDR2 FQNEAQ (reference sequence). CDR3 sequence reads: CASSSPLARGTSYEQYF. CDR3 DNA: TGTGCCAGCAGCTCTCCACTAGCGAGAGGGACCTCCTACGAGCAGTACTTC. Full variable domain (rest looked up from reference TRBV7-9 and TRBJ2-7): DTGVSQNPRHKITKRGQNVTFRCDPISEHNRLYWYRQTLGQGPEFLTYFQNEAQLEKSRLLSDRFSAERPKGSFSTLEIQRTEQGDSAMYLCASSSPLARGTSYEQYFGPGTRLTVT.

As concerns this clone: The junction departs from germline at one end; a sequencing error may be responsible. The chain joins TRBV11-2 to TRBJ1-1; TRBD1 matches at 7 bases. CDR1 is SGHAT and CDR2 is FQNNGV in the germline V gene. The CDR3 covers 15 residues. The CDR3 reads CASSTLRGGYTEAFF. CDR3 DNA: TGTGCCAGCAGCACGCTCAGGGGGGGATACACCGAAGCTTTCTTT. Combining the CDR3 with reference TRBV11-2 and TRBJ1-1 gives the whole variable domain EAGVAQSPRYKIIEKRQSVAFWCNPISGHATLYWYQQILGQGPKLLIQFQNNGVVDDSQLPKDRFSAERLKGVDSTLKIQPAKLEDSAVYLCASSTLRGGYTEAFFGQGTRLTVV.

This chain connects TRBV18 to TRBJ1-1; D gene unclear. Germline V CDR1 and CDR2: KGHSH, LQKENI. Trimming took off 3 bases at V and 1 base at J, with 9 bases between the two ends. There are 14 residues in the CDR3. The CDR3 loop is CASSPSIGNTEAFF. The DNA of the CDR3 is TGTGCCAGCTCACCGTCCATAGGGAACACTGAAGCTTTCTTT.

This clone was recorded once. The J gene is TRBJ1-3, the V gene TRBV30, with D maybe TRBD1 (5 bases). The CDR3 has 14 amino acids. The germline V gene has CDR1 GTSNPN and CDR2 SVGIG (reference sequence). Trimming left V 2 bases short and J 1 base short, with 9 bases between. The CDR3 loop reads CAWSPGGSGNTIYF. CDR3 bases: TGTGCCTGGAGTCCCGGGGGGTCTGGAAACACCATATATTTT. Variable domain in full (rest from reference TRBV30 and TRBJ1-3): SQTIHQWPATLVQPVGSPLSLECTVEGTSNPNLYWYRQAAGRGLQLLFYSVGIGQISSEVPQNLSASRPQDRQFILSSKKLLLSDSGFYLCAWSPGGSGNTIYFGEGSWLTVV.

CDR3 sequence (DNA): TGTGCCAGCAGGTCAGCGGGAGCAGGAACCGGGGAGCTGTTTTTT. It translates to CASRSAGAGTGELFF. The chain combines TRBV27 with TRBJ2-2; TRBD2 agrees at 8 bases. The CDR3 sequence is 15 residues long. The J segment lost 5 bases and the V segment lost 6 bases, leaving 8 bases of the junction unmatched. Germline loops: CDR1 MNHEY, CDR2 SMNVEV (reference sequence).

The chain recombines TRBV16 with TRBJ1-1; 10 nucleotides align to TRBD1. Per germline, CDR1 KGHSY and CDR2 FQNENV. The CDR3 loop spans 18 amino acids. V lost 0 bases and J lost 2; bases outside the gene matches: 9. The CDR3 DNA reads TGTGCCAGCAGCCAATCAAGTAGACAGGGGGCACGAAACACTGAAGCTTTCTTT. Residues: CASSQSSRQGARNTEAFF.

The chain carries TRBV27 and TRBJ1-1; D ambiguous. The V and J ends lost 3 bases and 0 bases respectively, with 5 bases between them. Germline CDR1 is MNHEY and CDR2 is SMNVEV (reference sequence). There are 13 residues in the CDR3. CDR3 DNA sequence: TGTGCCAGCAGTTTGGGCTTGAACACTGAAGCTTTCTTT. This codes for CASSLGLNTEAFF.

The CDR3 spells CASSPAGTSTYEQYF. The CDR3 region has the DNA TGTGCCAGCAGCCCTGCCGGGACGTCCACCTACGAGCAGTACTTC. The chain combines TRBV4-2 with TRBJ2-7; either TRBD1 or TRBD2 may supply D (5 bases each). CDR1 and CDR2 from the germline V gene are LGHNA and YNFKEQ. The CDR3 runs 15 residues. The V end was cut by 4 bases, the J end by 2 bases, with 15 bases between.

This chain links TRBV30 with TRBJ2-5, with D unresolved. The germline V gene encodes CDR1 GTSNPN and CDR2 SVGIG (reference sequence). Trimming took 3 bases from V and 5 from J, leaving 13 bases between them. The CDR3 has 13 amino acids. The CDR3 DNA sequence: TGTGCCTGGAGATCTGAATTGGGGGAGACCCAGTACTTC. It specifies CAWRSELGETQYF. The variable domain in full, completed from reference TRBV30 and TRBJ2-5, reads SQTIHQWPATLVQPVGSPLSLECTVEGTSNPNLYWYRQAAGRGLQLLFYSVGIGQISSEVPQNLSASRPQDRQFILSSKKLLLSDSGFYLCAWRSELGETQYFGPGTRLLVL.

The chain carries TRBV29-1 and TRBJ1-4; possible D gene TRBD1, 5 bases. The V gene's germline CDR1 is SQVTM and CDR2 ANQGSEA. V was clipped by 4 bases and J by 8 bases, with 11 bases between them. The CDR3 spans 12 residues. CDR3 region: CSVAQGQEKLFF. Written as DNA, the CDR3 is TGCAGCGTTGCCCAGGGTCAGGAAAAACTGTTTTTT.

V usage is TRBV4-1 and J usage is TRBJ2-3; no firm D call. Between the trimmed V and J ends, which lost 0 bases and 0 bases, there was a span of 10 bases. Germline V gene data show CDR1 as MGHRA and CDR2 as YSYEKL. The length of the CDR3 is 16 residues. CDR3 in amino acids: CASSQEVKASTDTQYF. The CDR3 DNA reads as TGCGCCAGCAGCCAAGAGGTAAAGGCTAGCACAGATACGCAGTATTTT.

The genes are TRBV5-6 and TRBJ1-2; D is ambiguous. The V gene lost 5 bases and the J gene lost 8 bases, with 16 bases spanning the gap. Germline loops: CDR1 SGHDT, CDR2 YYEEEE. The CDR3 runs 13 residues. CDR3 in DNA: TGTGCCAGCAGTCTCTCGGGGTTAAGAGGCTACACCTTC. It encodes CASSLSGLRGYTF.

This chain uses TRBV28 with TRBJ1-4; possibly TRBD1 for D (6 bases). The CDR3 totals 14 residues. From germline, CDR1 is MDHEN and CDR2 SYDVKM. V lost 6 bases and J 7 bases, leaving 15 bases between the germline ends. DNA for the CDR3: TGTGCCAGCAGCCAAGCGACAGGATTTGAAAAACTGTTTTTT. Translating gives CASSQATGFEKLFF.

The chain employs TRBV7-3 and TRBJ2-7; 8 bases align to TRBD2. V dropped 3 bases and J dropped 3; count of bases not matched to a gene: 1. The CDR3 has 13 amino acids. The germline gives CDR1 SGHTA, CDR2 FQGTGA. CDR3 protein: CASSLAGGYEQYF. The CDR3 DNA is TGTGCCAGCAGCTTGGCGGGAGGCTACGAGCAGTACTTC.

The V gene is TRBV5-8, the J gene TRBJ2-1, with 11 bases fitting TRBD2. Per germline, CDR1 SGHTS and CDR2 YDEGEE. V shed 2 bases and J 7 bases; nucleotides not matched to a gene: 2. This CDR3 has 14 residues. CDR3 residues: CASSFSSGRNEQFF. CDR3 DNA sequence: TGTGCCAGCAGCTTTTCTAGCGGGAGGAATGAGCAGTTCTTC.

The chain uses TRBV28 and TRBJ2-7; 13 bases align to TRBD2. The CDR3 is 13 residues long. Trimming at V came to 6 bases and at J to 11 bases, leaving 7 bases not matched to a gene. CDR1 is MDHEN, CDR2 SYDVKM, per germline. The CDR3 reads CASRPGTSGNEYF. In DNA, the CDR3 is TGTGCCAGCAGACCCGGGACTAGCGGGAACGAGTACTTC.

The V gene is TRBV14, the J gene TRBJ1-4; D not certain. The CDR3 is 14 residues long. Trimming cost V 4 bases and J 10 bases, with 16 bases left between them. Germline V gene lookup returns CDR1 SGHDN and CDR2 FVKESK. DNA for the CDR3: TGTGCCAGCAGCCTACAAGGGCCCCCAGGAAAACTGTTTTTT. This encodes CASSLQGPPGKLFF.

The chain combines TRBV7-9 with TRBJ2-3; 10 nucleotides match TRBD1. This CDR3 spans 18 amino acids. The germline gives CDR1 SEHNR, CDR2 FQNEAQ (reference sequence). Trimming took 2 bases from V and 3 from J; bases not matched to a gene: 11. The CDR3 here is CASSLRDRGRLTTDTQYF. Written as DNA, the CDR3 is TGTGCCAGCAGCTTAAGAGACAGGGGGCGATTAACGACAGATACGCAGTATTTT.

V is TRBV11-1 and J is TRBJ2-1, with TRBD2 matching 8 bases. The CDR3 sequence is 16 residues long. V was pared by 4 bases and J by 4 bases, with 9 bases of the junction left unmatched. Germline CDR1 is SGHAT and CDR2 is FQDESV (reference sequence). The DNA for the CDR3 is TGTGCCAGCAGCTCACCCCGGGAGGGCCAATACAATGAGCAGTTCTTC. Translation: CASSSPREGQYNEQFF.

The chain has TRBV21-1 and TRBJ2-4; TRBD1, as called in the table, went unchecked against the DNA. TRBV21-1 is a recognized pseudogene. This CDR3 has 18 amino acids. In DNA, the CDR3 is TGTGCCAGCAGCCTTGGGCAAACGCACCATTGGGCCAAAAACATTCAGTACTTC. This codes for CASSLGQTHHWAKNIQYF.

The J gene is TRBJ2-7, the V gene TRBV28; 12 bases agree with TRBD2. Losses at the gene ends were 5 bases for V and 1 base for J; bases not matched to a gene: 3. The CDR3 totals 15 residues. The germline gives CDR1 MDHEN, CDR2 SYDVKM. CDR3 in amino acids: CASSPSGRASYEQYF. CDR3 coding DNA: TGTGCCAGCAGTCCTAGCGGGAGGGCATCCTACGAGCAGTACTTC.

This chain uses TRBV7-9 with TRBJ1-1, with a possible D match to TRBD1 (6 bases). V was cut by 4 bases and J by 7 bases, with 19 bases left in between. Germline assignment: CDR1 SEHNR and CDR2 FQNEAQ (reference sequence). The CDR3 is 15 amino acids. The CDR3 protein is CASSSYQGPRGEAFF. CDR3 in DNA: TGTGCCAGCAGCTCTTATCAGGGTCCCAGGGGTGAAGCTTTCTTT.

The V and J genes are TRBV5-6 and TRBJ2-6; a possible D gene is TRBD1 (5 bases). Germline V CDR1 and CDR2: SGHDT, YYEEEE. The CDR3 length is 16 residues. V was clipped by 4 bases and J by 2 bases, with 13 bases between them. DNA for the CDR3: TGTGCCAGCAGCCCCCCAGGGTACCCTGGGGCCAACGTCCTGACTTTC. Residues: CASSPPGYPGANVLTF.

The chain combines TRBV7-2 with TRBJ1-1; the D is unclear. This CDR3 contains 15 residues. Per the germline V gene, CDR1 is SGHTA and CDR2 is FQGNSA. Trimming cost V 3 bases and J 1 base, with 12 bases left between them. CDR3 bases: TGTGCCAGCAGCTTCTTGGTTGGTTGGAACACTGAAGCTTTCTTT. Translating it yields CASSFLVGWNTEAFF.

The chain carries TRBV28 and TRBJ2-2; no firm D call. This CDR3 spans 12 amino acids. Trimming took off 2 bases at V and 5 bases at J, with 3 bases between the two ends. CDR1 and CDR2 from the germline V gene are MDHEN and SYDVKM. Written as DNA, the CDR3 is TGTGCCAGCAGTTTACGGACCGGGGAGCTGTTTTTT. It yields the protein CASSLRTGELFF.

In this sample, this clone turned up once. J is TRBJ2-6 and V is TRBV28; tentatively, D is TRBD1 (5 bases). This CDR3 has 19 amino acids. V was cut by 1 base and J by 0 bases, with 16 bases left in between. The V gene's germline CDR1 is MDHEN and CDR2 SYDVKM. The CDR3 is CASSLFRQWGNSGANVLTF. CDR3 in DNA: TGTGCCAGCAGTTTATTCAGACAGTGGGGAAACTCTGGGGCCAACGTCCTGACTTTC. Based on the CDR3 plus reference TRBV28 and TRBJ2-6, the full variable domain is DVKVTQSSRYLVKRTGEKVFLECVQDMDHENMFWYRQDPGLGLRLIYFSYDVKMKEKGDIPEGYSVSREKKERFSLILESASTNQTSMYLCASSLFRQWGNSGANVLTFGAGSRLTVL.